This T cell receptor beta chain was sequenced for a study of Graves' ophthalmopathy and Graves' hyperthyroidism. The authors enrolled newly diagnosed hyperthyroidism patients aged 18 to 65 with under 2 months' duration. As diagnostic evidence, clinical symptoms, serum thyroxine, TRAb, thyroid ultrasound and orbital computed tomography were relied upon. A note on this clonotype: Its antigen is currently unknown.

This CDR3 contains 15 residues. Per germline, CDR1 MNHEY and CDR2 SVGAGI. V shed 0 bases and J shed 0 bases, with 8 bases lying between them. General study results and limits: Blood shared most expanded thyroid clonotypes above 0.001 frequency. A 13-signature model separated ophthalmopathy from stable hyperthyroidism, just over 85% sensitivity, around 81% specificity.

Investigators amplified TCR beta CDR3 regions from RNA transcripts. The authors performed first-round RT-PCR with HTBI primers and then a second-round multiplex PCR. TCRdb re-called the multiplex PCR reads through MiXCR, storing one row per CDR3 protein. The sample carries 680,000 or so distinct CDR3 sequences, about a fifth recorded once. The chain carries TRBV6-5 and TRBJ2-5; tentative D call: TRBD1 (5 bases). Sample: peripheral blood. The clonotype comes from a woman aged 18-30 years with stable Graves' hyperthyroidism. Some clones in this sample may be carry-over from other donors' samples. The chain's CDR3 is CASSYSQGHQETQYF. The CDR3 DNA follows: TGTGCCAGCAGTTACTCGCAGGGTCACCAAGAGACCCAGTACTTC.